This section outlines one T cell receptor (beta chain) sequence together with its context. Its antigen remains undetermined. No much larger clone is present one base from it, and per-base qualities are unavailable. The trial excluded patients who had a history of autoimmune disease or who were on systemic immunosuppression. Peripheral blood for TCR sequencing was collected from all dose cohorts at baseline, on cycle 4 day 1, and on cycle 7 day 1. Samples were obtained from an open-label, multicenter, first-in-human phase I dose-escalation trial of ivuxolimab. Adults with locally advanced or metastatic head and neck squamous cell, hepatocellular, melanoma or renal cell carcinoma were enrolled in the trial. Before TCR sequencing, CD4+ T cells and CD8+ T cells from peripheral blood were sorted into separate populations. These data belong to a study of OX40 agonist ivuxolimab in advanced cancers. For the wider study: Ivuxolimab was a fully human IgG2 agonistic monoclonal antibody targeting the costimulatory receptor OX40 (CD134). Intravenous ivuxolimab was administered to patients every 2 weeks at six dose levels: 0.01, 0.1, 0.3, 1.5, 3 and 10 mg/kg. Of the approximately 50 dose-escalation patients, hepatocellular carcinoma was present in approximately 20, melanoma in around 15, renal cell carcinoma in 9 and head and neck cancer in 9. In the dose-escalation cohort, more than 75% of patients were male, and the mean age was around 60 years, with a range of about 23 to 85. Patients were allowed to have had prior anti-PD-1, anti-PD-L1 or anti-CTLA-4 therapy, and 40% to 45% of the dose-escalation patients had previously received checkpoint inhibitors. Partial responses occurred in three dose-escalation patients: two with cutaneous melanoma and one with hepatocellular carcinoma. Peripheral TCRbeta sequencing was intended to test whether TCR sequence diversity was altered and clonal T-cell expansion was caused by ivuxolimab. The monotherapy dose-escalation portion (N of about 49 patients) of the phase I ivuxolimab trial is reported in the paper. General study outcomes and caveats: The antigen specificity of the clonally expanded peripheral T cells was not determined. Low levels of normalized T-cell clonal expansion were also seen in some patients who did not respond. At doses of 0.1 to 3.0 mg/kg, clonal expansion of both CD4+ and CD8+ T cells in blood was seen between baseline and week 6. In the 0.1-3.0 mg/kg groups, partial responders were among the patients with the lowest normalized peripheral clonal expansion, particularly in CD8+ T cells. After ivuxolimab, CD8+ T cells had more expanded clones than CD4+ T cells on average.

Genomic DNA was isolated from the sorted cells so that the TCRbeta CDR3 region could be sequenced. The immunoSEQ Assay was used for sequencing of TCRbeta CDR3 regions. The table was pulled from immuneACCESS by TCRdb, which kept in-frame rearrangements only. Such tables lose some clones; where checked, under half of the loss comes from unresolved V genes, and the rest has no known cause. The sample table contains 60,000 to 100,000 clones; only one count was recorded for about 94% of them. The top ten clones comprise around 20% of the sample. Its CDR3 holds 15 amino acids, cysteine through phenylalanine. Only CDR3 DNA is held: 45 bases, read in frame from base 1. After removal of 2 bases from V and 4 bases from J, the junction retains 4 bases not matched to a gene. CDR1 and CDR2, looked up from the germline V gene (reference sequence), are PRHDT and FYEKMQ.

The sequence derives from an adult with an advanced solid tumor such as melanoma, head and neck, liver or kidney cancer. Sequencing used CD4+ or CD8+ T cells sorted from blood, obtained in a trial of the OX40 agonist ivuxolimab. This receptor chain uses TRBV13 and TRBJ2-3; 9 bases in the junction line up with TRBD2. The CDR3 protein: CASSLRRGGPDTQYF. The DNA sequence is TGTGCCAGCAGCTTACGGCGGGGGGGCCCAGATACGCAGTATTTT.